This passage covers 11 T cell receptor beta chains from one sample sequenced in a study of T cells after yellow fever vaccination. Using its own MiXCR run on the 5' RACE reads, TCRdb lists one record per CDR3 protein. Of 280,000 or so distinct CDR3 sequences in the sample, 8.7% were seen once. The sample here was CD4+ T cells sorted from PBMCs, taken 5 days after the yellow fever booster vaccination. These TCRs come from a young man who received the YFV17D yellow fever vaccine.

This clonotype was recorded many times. The DNA for the CDR3 is TGTGCCAGCAGTCCCCCAGGGGGCAATGGTGGCTACACCTTC. It is translated as CASSPPGGNGGYTF. The chain carries TRBV28 and TRBJ1-2; 8 nucleotides align to TRBD1. V trimming: 5 bases; J trimming: 7 bases; junction bases outside the gene matches: 9. CDR3 size: 14 residues. The germline gives CDR1 MDHEN, CDR2 SYDVKM.

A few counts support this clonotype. Here the CDR3 reads CASSTGTGDTEAFF. As DNA, the CDR3 is TGTGCCAGCAGTACCGGGACAGGGGACACTGAAGCTTTCTTT. The gene calls are TRBV6-6 and TRBJ1-1, with 10 bases identical to TRBD1. Germline V gives CDR1 MNHNY, CDR2 SVGAGI (reference sequence). The CDR3 is 14 amino acids. Trimming removed 5 bases from V and 3 bases from J; junction bases left unmatched: 3.

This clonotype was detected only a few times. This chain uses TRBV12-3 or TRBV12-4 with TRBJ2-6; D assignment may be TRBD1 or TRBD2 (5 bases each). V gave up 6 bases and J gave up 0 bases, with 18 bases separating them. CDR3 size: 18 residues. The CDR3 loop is CASRITGTGNSGANVLTF. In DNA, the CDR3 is TGTGCCAGCAGGATCACCGGGACCGGTAACTCTGGGGCCAACGTCCTGACTTTC.

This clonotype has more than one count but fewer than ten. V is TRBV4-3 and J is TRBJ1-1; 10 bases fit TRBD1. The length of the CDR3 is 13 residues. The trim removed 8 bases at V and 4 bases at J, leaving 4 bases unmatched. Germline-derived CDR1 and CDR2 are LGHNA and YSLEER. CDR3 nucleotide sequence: TGCGCCAGCGGGAGGACAGGGGGCACTGAAGCTTTCTTT. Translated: CASGRTGGTEAFF.

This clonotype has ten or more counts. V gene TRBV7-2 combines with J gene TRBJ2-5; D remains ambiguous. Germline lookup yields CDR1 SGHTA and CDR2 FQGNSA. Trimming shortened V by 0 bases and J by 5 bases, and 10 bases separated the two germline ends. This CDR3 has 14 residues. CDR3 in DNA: TGTGCCAGCAGCTTAGCAATCGGACCGGAGACCCAGTACTTC. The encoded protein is CASSLAIGPETQYF.

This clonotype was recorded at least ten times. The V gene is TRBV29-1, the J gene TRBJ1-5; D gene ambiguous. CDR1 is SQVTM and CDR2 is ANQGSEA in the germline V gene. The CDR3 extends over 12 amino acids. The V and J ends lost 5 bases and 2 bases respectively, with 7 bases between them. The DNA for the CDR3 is TGCAGCGTTTTAGTAGGCAATCAGCCCCAGCATTTT. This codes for CSVLVGNQPQHF.

Here the CDR3 reads CASTRDVRYNEQFF. As DNA, the CDR3 is TGTGCCAGCACTCGGGACGTCCGGTACAATGAGCAGTTCTTC. This rearrangement joins TRBV12-3 or TRBV12-4 to TRBJ2-1; D is possibly TRBD1 or TRBD2 (5 bases each). This CDR3 spans 14 amino acids. The V and J ends lost 7 bases and 4 bases respectively, with 14 bases between them.

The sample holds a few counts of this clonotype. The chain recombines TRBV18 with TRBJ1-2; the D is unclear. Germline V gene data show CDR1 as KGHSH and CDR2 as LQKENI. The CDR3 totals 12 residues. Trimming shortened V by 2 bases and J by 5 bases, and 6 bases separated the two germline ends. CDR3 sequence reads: CASSPAGYGYTF. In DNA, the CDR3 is TGTGCCAGCTCACCAGCGGGGTATGGCTACACCTTC.

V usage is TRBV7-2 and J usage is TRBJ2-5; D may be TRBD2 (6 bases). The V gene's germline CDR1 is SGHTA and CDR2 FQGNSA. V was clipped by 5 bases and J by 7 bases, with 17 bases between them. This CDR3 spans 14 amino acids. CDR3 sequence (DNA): TGTGCCAGCAGCCCCCTTACTAGCTGGGGGACCCAGTACTTC. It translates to CASSPLTSWGTQYF.

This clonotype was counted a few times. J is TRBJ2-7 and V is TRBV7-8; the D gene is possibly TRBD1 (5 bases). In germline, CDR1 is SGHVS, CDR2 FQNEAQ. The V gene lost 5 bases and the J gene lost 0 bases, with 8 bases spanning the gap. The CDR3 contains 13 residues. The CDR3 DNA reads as TGTGCCAGCAGCAAAGACAGCTCCTACGAGCAGTACGTC. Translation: CASSKDSSYEQYV.

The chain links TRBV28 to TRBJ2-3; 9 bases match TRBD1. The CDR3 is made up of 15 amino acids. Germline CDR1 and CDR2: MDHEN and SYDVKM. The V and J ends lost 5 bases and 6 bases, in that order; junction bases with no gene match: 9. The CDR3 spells CASSPWDRARDTQYF. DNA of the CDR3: TGTGCCAGCAGTCCCTGGGACAGGGCCAGGGATACGCAGTATTTT.